The sequence of this T cell receptor beta chain was determined in a study of T cell changes during pregnancy in multiple sclerosis. The CDR3 consists of 13 residues. Deletions cut 0 bases from V and 6 bases from J, with 7 bases between. Germline CDR1 reads SGDLS; CDR2 reads YYNGEE. Data came from immunoSEQ multiplex PCR; TCRdb stores just in-frame clones and leaves some out. This table has 25,000 to 30,000 clones, approximately 91% appearing once. The V call is TRBV9, the J call TRBJ1-3; perhaps TRBD1 as D (5 bases). The input for sequencing was CD8+ T cells from peripheral blood mononuclear cells, taken after pregnancy. The receptor was derived from a female donor with multiple sclerosis, enrolled in a pregnancy study. The CDR3 DNA reads TGTGCCAGCAGCGTAGGGGGGGAAAACACCATATATTTT. Encoded protein: CASSVGGENTIYF.